The next 27 T cell receptor beta chains were all read from a single sample in a study of blood T cell repertoires in COVID-19. Data came from immunoSEQ multiplex PCR; TCRdb stores just in-frame clones and leaves some out. The sample shows 300,000 to 450,000 clones, about 90% of them seen only once. What was sequenced was PBMCs or T cells enriched from blood (not recorded which). The receptors here all came from a man aged 30 to 45 who had recovered from COVID-19.

This clone was observed a handful of times. This CDR3 reads CAISAELGVTGELFF. CDR3 DNA: TGTGCCATCAGTGCTGAATTAGGGGTTACCGGGGAGCTGTTTTTT. J is TRBJ2-2 and V is TRBV10-3; the D gene is possibly TRBD1 (5 bases). V lost 4 bases to trimming and J lost 5 bases, with 14 bases between them. CDR3 length: 15 residues. CDR1 is ENHRY and CDR2 is SYGVKD in the germline V gene.

The V call is TRBV27, the J call TRBJ1-5, with D hard to call. Trimming cost V 5 bases and J 4 bases, with 6 bases left between them. The CDR3 runs to 12 residues. The germline gives CDR1 MNHEY, CDR2 SMNVEV (reference sequence). The CDR3 spells CASSLRNQPQHF. DNA of the CDR3: TGTGCCAGCAGTCTGAGGAATCAGCCCCAGCATTTT.

Note on this clone: Other nucleotide sequences in the sample specify the same CDR3. The J gene is TRBJ1-2, the V gene TRBV9, with TRBD1 identical over 7 bases. CDR1 and CDR2 from the germline V gene are SGDLS and YYNGEE. The CDR3 contains 15 residues. The trim removed 0 bases at V and 0 bases at J, leaving 2 bases unmatched. CDR3 in amino acids: CASSVGQGPNYGYTF. CDR3 sequence (DNA): TGTGCCAGCAGCGTAGGACAGGGACCTAACTATGGCTACACCTTC.

V is TRBV28 and J is TRBJ1-5; possibly TRBD1 for D (6 bases). The V gene's germline CDR1 is MDHEN and CDR2 SYDVKM. The ends were cut back, 6 bases at V and 3 bases at J, with 15 bases in the middle. This CDR3 is 15 amino acids long. The CDR3 sequence: CASSSRDTNNQPQHF. In nucleotides, the CDR3 is TGTGCCAGCAGCAGCCGGGACACGAACAATCAGCCCCAGCATTTT.

This clone was picked up one time. The V and J genes are TRBV5-8 and TRBJ1-4, with 10 bases lining up with TRBD1. Trimming at V came to 3 bases and at J to 6 bases, leaving 5 bases not matched to a gene. CDR1 and CDR2 (germline): SGHTS, YDEGEE. The CDR3 totals 15 residues. CDR3 region: CASSSPGQGHEKLFF. The CDR3 coding sequence is TGTGCCAGCAGCTCACCGGGACAGGGGCATGAAAAACTGTTTTTT.

The chain combines TRBV7-2 with TRBJ1-2; D might be TRBD1 (6 bases). The V and J ends lost 5 bases and 4 bases respectively, with 23 bases between them. The CDR3 extends over 17 amino acids. Germline CDR1 reads SGHTA; CDR2 reads FQGNSA. CDR3 sequence reads: CASSPGATPEFPYGYTF. The CDR3 DNA reads as TGTGCCAGCAGCCCAGGGGCGACTCCCGAATTTCCCTATGGCTACACCTTC.

The chain carries TRBV5-1 and TRBJ2-1; 10 nucleotides match TRBD2. The CDR3 loop spans 16 amino acids. The germline V gene encodes CDR1 SGHRS and CDR2 YFSETQ. Trimming took 3 bases from V and 3 from J; bases not matched to a gene: 6. CDR3 bases: TGCGCCAGCAGCTCTGGCAGCGGGGGGGGCTACAATGAGCAGTTCTTC. It specifies CASSSGSGGGYNEQFF.

Concerning this clone itself: Other DNA sequences from this sample encode an identical CDR3 as well. J is TRBJ1-1 and V is TRBV7-9; possible D gene TRBD1, 5 bases. Trimming took off 4 bases at V and 0 bases at J, with 9 bases between the two ends. This CDR3 region has 14 residues. Germline V lookup: CDR1 SEHNR, CDR2 FQNEAQ (reference sequence). In nucleotides, the CDR3 is TGTGCCAGCAGCTCGCAGGGTATGAACACTGAAGCTTTCTTT. This sequence encodes CASSSQGMNTEAFF. Drawing the rest from reference TRBV7-9 and TRBJ1-1, the complete variable domain is DTGVSQNPRHKITKRGQNVTFRCDPISEHNRLYWYRQTLGQGPEFLTYFQNEAQLEKSRLLSDRFSAERPKGSFSTLEIQRTEQGDSAMYLCASSSQGMNTEAFFGQGTRLTVV.

V gene TRBV11-3 combines with J gene TRBJ2-1; maybe TRBD1 (5 bases). V gave up 0 bases and J gave up 7 bases, with 16 bases separating them. CDR1 and CDR2 (germline): SGHNT, YENEEA. The CDR3 covers 16 residues. The CDR3 loop is CASSLEAGNPGNEQFF. The DNA for the CDR3 is TGTGCCAGCAGCTTAGAGGCAGGGAACCCTGGGAATGAGCAGTTCTTC.

This sequence joins TRBV9 and TRBJ1-2; D is unresolved. Germline CDR1 reads SGDLS; CDR2 reads YYNGEE. With 3 bases removed from V and 8 bases from J, the gap between germline ends came to 11 bases. The CDR3 is 12 residues long. The CDR3 sequence is CASSGEPMGYTF. DNA for the CDR3: TGTGCCAGCAGCGGGGAGCCTATGGGCTACACCTTC.

CDR3 in amino acids: CASRSDYGYTF. As DNA, the CDR3 is TGTGCCAGCAGGAGCGACTATGGCTACACCTTC. The chain is built from TRBV5-6 and TRBJ1-2; the D is unclear. The CDR3 extends over 11 amino acids. Trimming cost V 5 bases and J 3 bases, with 5 bases left between them. The germline gives CDR1 SGHDT, CDR2 YYEEEE.

The gene calls are TRBV30 and TRBJ2-2; D is perhaps TRBD2 (5 bases). Between the trimmed V and J ends, which lost 3 bases and 1 base, there was a span of 12 bases. The CDR3 contains 15 residues. The V gene's germline CDR1 is GTSNPN and CDR2 SVGIG (reference sequence). DNA of the CDR3: TGTGCCTGGAGCGGAGGCCTTTTGAACACCGGGGAGCTGTTTTTT. It specifies CAWSGGLLNTGELFF.

CDR3 sequence reads: CASSPREATEAFF. CDR3 in DNA: TGCGCCAGCAGCCCCCGGGAGGCCACTGAAGCTTTCTTT. The genes are TRBV4-1 and TRBJ1-1; D call uncertain. V was pared by 4 bases and J by 4 bases, with 10 bases between. The CDR3 extends over 13 amino acids. Germline assignment: CDR1 MGHRA and CDR2 YSYEKL.

This chain joins TRBV10-3 and TRBJ2-1; 14 bases match TRBD2. This CDR3 comprises 14 residues. With V trimmed by 11 bases and J by 6 bases, 6 bases remained unmatched. Germline V gives CDR1 ENHRY, CDR2 SYGVKD. The CDR3 nucleotides are TGTGCCGTATCGACTAGCGGGGGGGCCAATGAGCAGTTCTTC. Amino acid sequence: CAVSTSGGANEQFF.

This clone was found once. The V and J genes are TRBV19 and TRBJ2-7, with 9 bases fitting TRBD2. The CDR3 is 18 amino acids. Trimming cost V 3 bases and J 0 bases; bases outside gene matches: 12. CDR1 is LNHDA and CDR2 is SQIVND in the germline V gene (reference sequence). Written as DNA, the CDR3 is TGTGCCAGTAGTATCTGGATTAGCGGGGGCCGTAGCTCCTACGAGCAGTACTTC. This codes for CASSIWISGGRSSYEQYF. Supplemented by reference TRBV19 and TRBJ2-7, the full variable domain reads DGGITQSPKYLFRKEGQNVTLSCEQNLNHDAMYWYRQDPGQGLRLIYYSQIVNDFQKGDIAEGYSVSREKKESFPLTVTSAQKNPTAFYLCASSIWISGGRSSYEQYFGPGTRLTVT.

The genes are TRBV15 and TRBJ1-6; 7 bases match TRBD1. The V gene end was trimmed by 3 bases and the J gene end by 8 bases; junction bases not matched to a gene: 10. The CDR3 totals 16 residues. Germline V gene sequence: CDR1 LNHNV, CDR2 YYDKDF (reference sequence). The CDR3 DNA reads TGTGCCACCAGCAGGGGAGATACGGGACAGCATTCACCCCTCCACTTT. It codes for CATSRGDTGQHSPLHF.

The V and J genes are TRBV27 and TRBJ1-1, with 7 bases lining up with TRBD1. The CDR3 runs to 17 residues. Per the germline V gene, CDR1 is MNHEY and CDR2 is SMNVEV (reference sequence). V lost 6 bases and J lost 2; bases outside the gene matches: 15. Here the CDR3 reads CASSLGNPGQINTEAFF. CDR3 DNA sequence: TGTGCCAGCAGCCTGGGAAACCCGGGACAGATTAACACTGAAGCTTTCTTT.

A single count supports this clone. The CDR3 loop is CASVDRENTEAFF. In DNA, the CDR3 is TGTGCCAGCGTCGACAGGGAGAACACTGAAGCTTTCTTT. This chain connects TRBV2 to TRBJ1-1; TRBD1 aligns across 7 bases. The CDR3 runs to 13 residues. The V segment lost 8 bases and the J segment 1 base; nucleotides outside the gene matches: 4. Germline V gene lookup returns CDR1 SNHLY and CDR2 FYNNEI.

Points on this clone: The germline gene is not matched at one end of the junction; a read error may be the cause. The chain combines TRBV11-3 with TRBJ2-7; perhaps TRBD2 as D (6 bases). CDR3 length: 12 amino acids. Germline CDR1 SGHNT, CDR2 YENEEA. The CDR3 loop is CASSFVRLDLPF. CDR3 nucleotide sequence: TGTGCCAGCAGCTTTGTGAGACTAGACCTACCCTTC. Using reference TRBV11-3 and TRBJ2-7 for the parts outside the CDR3, the full variable domain is EAGVVQSPRYKIIEKKQPVAFWCNPISGHNTLYWYLQNLGQGPELLIRYENEEAVDDSQLPKDRFSAERLKGVDSTLKIQPAELGDSAVYLCASSFVRLDLPFGPGTRLTVT.

This clone was seen only once. CDR3 protein: CATSRSAADTQYF. The CDR3 nucleotides are TGTGCCACCAGCAGATCTGCAGCAGATACGCAGTATTTT. V gene TRBV15 combines with J gene TRBJ2-3; D is undetermined. Germline lookup yields CDR1 LNHNV and CDR2 YYDKDF (reference sequence). CDR3 length equals 13 residues. Trimming left V 2 bases short and J 4 bases short, with 7 bases between.

Comments on this clone: At the DNA level, this CDR3 is encoded by other sequences in the same sample as well. V and J are TRBV11-2 and TRBJ1-5; D may be TRBD1 (5 bases). The CDR3 totals 13 residues. Germline CDR1 reads SGHAT; CDR2 reads FQNNGV. V lost 5 bases and J 7 bases, leaving 12 bases between the germline ends. CDR3: CASSLGGYQPQHF. CDR3 bases: TGTGCCAGCAGCCTTGGGGGGTACCAGCCCCAGCATTTT.

Written as DNA, the CDR3 is TGTGCCAGCAGCTCCGTGGGGGGGCGGGCTGAAGCTTTCTTT. It specifies CASSSVGGRAEAFF. The chain uses TRBV5-7 and TRBJ1-1; D perhaps matches TRBD1 (6 bases). TRBV5-7 is recorded as an ORF, its role being uncertain. This CDR3 has 14 amino acids. The V gene lost 3 bases and the J gene lost 6 bases, with 15 bases spanning the gap.

The V and J genes are TRBV2 and TRBJ2-3; TRBD2 is a possible D gene (6 bases). This CDR3 has 13 residues. Germline assignment: CDR1 SNHLY and CDR2 FYNNEI. V lost 6 bases and J 9 bases, leaving 16 bases between the germline ends. The CDR3 coding sequence is TGTGCCAGCAGCACCCTACCGGGGGAGACGCAGTATTTT. Its protein is CASSTLPGETQYF.

CDR3 in amino acids: CASFQGADEKLFF. The CDR3 nucleotides read TGTGCCAGCTTTCAGGGGGCTGATGAAAAACTGTTTTTT. This sequence joins TRBV12-3 or TRBV12-4 and TRBJ1-4, with 8 nucleotides matching TRBD1. This CDR3 contains 13 residues. Trimming at V came to 8 bases and at J to 6 bases, leaving 5 bases not matched to a gene.

This clone was found once. The chain is built from TRBV4-2 and TRBJ1-2; TRBD1 aligns across 7 bases. Germline-derived CDR1 and CDR2 are LGHNA and YNFKEQ. The CDR3 runs to 16 residues. The ends lost 2 bases at V and 4 bases at J; junction bases unmatched: 10. CDR3 bases: TGTGCCAGCAGCCAAAACCTCGGGACAGAGGGCTATGGCTACACCTTC. It yields the protein CASSQNLGTEGYGYTF.

The chain is built from TRBV19 and TRBJ2-3, with 9 bases identical to TRBD1. Losses at the gene ends were 5 bases for V and 6 bases for J; bases not matched to a gene: 9. CDR3 length: 15 amino acids. Germline V lookup: CDR1 LNHDA, CDR2 SQIVND (reference sequence). In DNA form, the CDR3 reads TGTGCCAGTAGTCGGTTGACAGGGGGATCTGATACGCAGTATTTT. Translated, it gives CASSRLTGGSDTQYF.

This rearrangement joins TRBV19 to TRBJ2-7, with 8 bases lining up with TRBD1. The germline gives CDR1 LNHDA, CDR2 SQIVND (reference sequence). There are 15 residues in the CDR3. The junction had 6 bases not matched to a gene; V was cut back by 3 bases and J by 2 bases. The CDR3 loop is CASSIPGGAAYEQYF. CDR3 in DNA: TGTGCCAGTAGTATTCCAGGGGGCGCCGCCTACGAGCAGTACTTC.